The next 15 T cell receptor beta chains were all read from a single sample in a study of cytomegalovirus exposure and HLA in healthy donors. PCR was performed using 60 Vbeta and 13 Jbeta primers. TCRdb's copy holds only in-frame clones and misses some; the assay was immunoSEQ multiplex PCR. The profile shows 150,000 to 200,000 clones, about 75% of them singletons. The specimen was PBMCs. The origin of the receptors is a man aged 40-55 years in good health and CMV-seropositive.

The CDR3, as DNA: TGTGCCAGCAGCACCCAGTCCCGAGGGCACTACGAGCAGTACTTC. Amino acids: CASSTQSRGHYEQYF. The chain is built from TRBV9 and TRBJ2-7; the D gene is possibly TRBD2 (5 bases). The CDR3 is made up of 15 amino acids. Trimming removed 4 bases at V and 3 bases at J, with 17 bases between. Germline V gene sequence: CDR1 SGDLS, CDR2 YYNGEE.

The chain links TRBV9 to TRBJ1-4; D call uncertain. Germline V gene sequence: CDR1 SGDLS, CDR2 YYNGEE. This CDR3 spans 15 amino acids. V was cut by 3 bases and J by 8 bases, with 17 bases left in between. The CDR3 protein is CASSARLSPWEKLFF. The CDR3 DNA follows: TGTGCCAGCAGCGCCCGACTGTCCCCTTGGGAAAAACTGTTTTTT. Filled out from reference TRBV9 and TRBJ1-4, the complete variable domain reads DSGVTQTPKHLITATGQRVTLRCSPRSGDLSVYWYQQSLDQGLQFLIQYYNGEERAKGNILERFSAQQFPDLHSELNLSSLELGDSALYFCASSARLSPWEKLFFGSGTQLSVL.

The chain couples TRBV10-3 to TRBJ2-1; TRBD2 agrees at 7 bases. Germline CDR1 ENHRY, CDR2 SYGVKD. Unmatched junction bases numbered 5, after V lost 5 bases and J lost 4 bases. The CDR3 loop spans 14 amino acids. The CDR3 DNA is TGTGCCATCAGTTCGGCTAGCGGATACAATGAGCAGTTCTTC. Protein: CAISSASGYNEQFF.

To note about this clone: The junction departs from the called germline gene at one end, perhaps through a read error. This sample also contains other DNA sequences that code for the same CDR3. CDR3 DNA: TGTGCTAGCAGCTTAGGTGCGGGGGGACCCTCTGGGGCCAACGTCCTGACTTTC. This sequence encodes CASSLGAGGPSGANVLTF. This sequence joins TRBV7-7 and TRBJ2-6; 8 bases fit TRBD2. Germline CDR1 and CDR2: SSHAT and FNYEAQ (reference sequence). The CDR3 has 18 residues.

In the case of this clone: In the same sample, other DNA sequences code for this CDR3. The chain carries TRBV5-1 and TRBJ2-6; maybe TRBD2 (6 bases). This CDR3 contains 15 residues. V lost 4 bases, J lost 1 base, and 9 bases lay in between. From germline, CDR1 is SGHRS and CDR2 YFSETQ. Here the CDR3 DNA reads TGCGCCAGCAGCGGAGGAGGGTCTGGGGCCAACGTCCTGACTTTC. Encoded protein: CASSGGGSGANVLTF.

There are a few counts of this clone. J is TRBJ2-1 and V is TRBV19; 9 bases match TRBD2. Germline V gene data show CDR1 as LNHDA and CDR2 as SQIVND (reference sequence). V trimming: 1 base; J trimming: 9 bases; junction bases outside the gene matches: 16. CDR3 length: 18 residues. CDR3 nucleotide sequence: TGTGCCAGTAGTATAGTAGGGCGGGAGGGCCCTCGTTTGACTGAGCAGTTCTTC. It is translated as CASSIVGREGPRLTEQFF.

The chain recombines TRBV5-1 with TRBJ2-5; possibly TRBD2 for D (5 bases). Per germline, CDR1 SGHRS and CDR2 YFSETQ. This CDR3 has 14 amino acids. Trimming took 7 bases from V and 9 from J, leaving 22 bases between them. The CDR3 DNA reads as TGCGCCAGCGCGGCCCAGCTAAAGGACGGGGCCCAGTACTTC. Translation: CASAAQLKDGAQYF.

This clone appeared once. The gene calls are TRBV28 and TRBJ2-1; 11 bases align to TRBD1. The CDR3 sequence is 16 residues long. Germline V CDR1 and CDR2: MDHEN, SYDVKM. The V gene end was trimmed by 7 bases and the J gene end by 7 bases; junction bases not matched to a gene: 12. The CDR3 DNA is TGTGCCAGCACGGGGGTTGGGACAGGGGGAGCGAATGAGCAGTTCTTC. Protein: CASTGVGTGGANEQFF. The full variable domain, its missing parts supplied by reference TRBV28 and TRBJ2-1, is DVKVTQSSRYLVKRTGEKVFLECVQDMDHENMFWYRQDPGLGLRLIYFSYDVKMKEKGDIPEGYSVSREKKERFSLILESASTNQTSMYLCASTGVGTGGANEQFFGPGTRLTVL.

This chain uses TRBV28 with TRBJ2-6; a weak D match, TRBD1 (5 bases). Trimming removed 5 bases at V and 2 bases at J, with 10 bases between. Germline V gene data show CDR1 as MDHEN and CDR2 as SYDVKM. The CDR3 is made up of 15 amino acids. This CDR3 reads CASSLSGPGANVLTF. In DNA form, the CDR3 reads TGTGCCAGCAGTCTATCAGGGCCTGGGGCCAACGTCCTGACTTTC.

This chain links TRBV4-1 with TRBJ2-5; 12 bases agree with TRBD2. The V segment lost 3 bases and the J segment 5 bases; nucleotides outside the gene matches: 10. Germline loops: CDR1 MGHRA, CDR2 YSYEKL. CDR3 length: 17 residues. In nucleotides, the CDR3 is TGCGCCAGCAGCCAGACCCGGACTAGCGGGAACGCCGAGACCCAGTACTTC. Protein sequence: CASSQTRTSGNAETQYF.

The chain carries TRBV5-1 and TRBJ1-2, with D tentatively TRBD1 (5 bases). The CDR3 runs 16 residues. V shed 0 bases and J shed 1 base, with 13 bases lying between them. Per germline, CDR1 SGHRS and CDR2 YFSETQ. This chain's CDR3 is CASSLGDSDNNYGYTF. CDR3 DNA sequence: TGCGCCAGCAGCTTGGGTGACAGCGACAATAACTATGGCTACACCTTC.

The chain links TRBV27 to TRBJ2-1; D unresolved. The CDR3 is 17 residues long. Per germline, CDR1 MNHEY and CDR2 SMNVEV (reference sequence). Trimming left V 0 bases short and J 2 bases short, with 14 bases between. CDR3 residues: CASSLSWNSKTYNEQFF. The CDR3 DNA sequence: TGTGCCAGCAGTTTATCGTGGAACAGCAAGACCTACAATGAGCAGTTCTTC.

The chain carries TRBV29-1 and TRBJ1-2; TRBD1 matches 9 bases. Germline V gene lookup returns CDR1 SQVTM and CDR2 ANQGSEA. The trim removed 7 bases at V and 8 bases at J, leaving 5 bases unmatched. CDR3 length equals 11 residues. CDR3: CSGGQGEGYTF. The CDR3 coding sequence is TGCAGCGGGGGACAGGGTGAGGGCTACACCTTC.

V usage is TRBV27 and J usage is TRBJ2-1; D is ambiguous. From germline, CDR1 is MNHEY and CDR2 SMNVEV (reference sequence). Trimming removed 2 bases at V and 9 bases at J, with 11 bases between. CDR3 length: 13 residues. Here the CDR3 DNA reads TGTGCCAGCAGTTTACTTAGCATACCTGAGCAGTTCTTC. Amino acid sequence: CASSLLSIPEQFF.

This chain connects TRBV2 to TRBJ2-3; tentative D call: TRBD2 (6 bases). This CDR3 spans 14 amino acids. Germline lookup yields CDR1 SNHLY and CDR2 FYNNEI. The V gene lost 6 bases and the J gene lost 2 bases, with 12 bases spanning the gap. As DNA, the CDR3 is TGTGCCAGCAGGTCGAGGGACTTCACAGATACGCAGTATTTT. Amino acids: CASRSRDFTDTQYF.